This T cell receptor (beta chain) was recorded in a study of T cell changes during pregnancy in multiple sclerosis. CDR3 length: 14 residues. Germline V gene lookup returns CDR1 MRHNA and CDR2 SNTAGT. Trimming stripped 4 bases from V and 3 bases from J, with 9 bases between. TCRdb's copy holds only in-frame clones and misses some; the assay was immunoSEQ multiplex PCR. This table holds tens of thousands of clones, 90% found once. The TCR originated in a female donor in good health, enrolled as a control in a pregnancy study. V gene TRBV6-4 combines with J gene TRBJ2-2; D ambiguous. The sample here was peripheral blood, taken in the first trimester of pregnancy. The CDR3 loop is CASSVNFYTGELFF. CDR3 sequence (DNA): TGTGCCAGCAGTGTTAACTTTTACACCGGGGAGCTGTTTTTT.